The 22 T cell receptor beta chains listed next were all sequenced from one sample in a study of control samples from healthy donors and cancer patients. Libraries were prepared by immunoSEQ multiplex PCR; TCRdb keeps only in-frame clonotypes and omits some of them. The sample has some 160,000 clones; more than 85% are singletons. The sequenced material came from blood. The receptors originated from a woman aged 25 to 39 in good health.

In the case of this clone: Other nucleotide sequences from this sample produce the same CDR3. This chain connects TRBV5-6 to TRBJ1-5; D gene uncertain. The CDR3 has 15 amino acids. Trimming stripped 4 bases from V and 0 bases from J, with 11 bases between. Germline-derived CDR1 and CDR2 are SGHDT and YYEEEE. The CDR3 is CASSRMEDSNQPQHF. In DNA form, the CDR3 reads TGTGCCAGCAGCCGTATGGAGGATAGCAATCAGCCCCAGCATTTT.

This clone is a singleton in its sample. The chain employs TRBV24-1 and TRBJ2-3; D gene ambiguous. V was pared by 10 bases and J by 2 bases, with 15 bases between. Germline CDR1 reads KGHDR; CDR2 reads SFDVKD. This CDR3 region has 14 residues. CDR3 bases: TGTGCCACGGTCGGCTCGGCCGCCACAGATACGCAGTATTTT. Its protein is CATVGSAATDTQYF.

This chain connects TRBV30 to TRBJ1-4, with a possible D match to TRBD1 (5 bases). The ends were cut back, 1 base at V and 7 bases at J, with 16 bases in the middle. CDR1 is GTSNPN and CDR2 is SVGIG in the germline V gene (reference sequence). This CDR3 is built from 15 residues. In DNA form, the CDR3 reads TGTGCCTGGAGTGCACTCACAGGATCGGGTGAAAAACTGTTTTTT. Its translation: CAWSALTGSGEKLFF.

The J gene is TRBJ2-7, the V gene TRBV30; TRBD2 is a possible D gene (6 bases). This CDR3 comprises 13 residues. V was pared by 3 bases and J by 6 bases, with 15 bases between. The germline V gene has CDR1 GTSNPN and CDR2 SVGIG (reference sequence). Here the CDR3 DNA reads TGTGCCTGGAGGGGGGGAGCCCCGGGCGAGCAGTACTTC. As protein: CAWRGGAPGEQYF.

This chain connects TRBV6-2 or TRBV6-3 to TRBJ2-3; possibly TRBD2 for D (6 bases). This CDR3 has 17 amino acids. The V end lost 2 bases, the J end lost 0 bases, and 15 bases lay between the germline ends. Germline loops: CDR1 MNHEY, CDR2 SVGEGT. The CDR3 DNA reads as TGTGCCAGCAGTTACGTCTGGAGGAGGGGCAGCACAGATACGCAGTATTTT. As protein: CASSYVWRRGSTDTQYF.

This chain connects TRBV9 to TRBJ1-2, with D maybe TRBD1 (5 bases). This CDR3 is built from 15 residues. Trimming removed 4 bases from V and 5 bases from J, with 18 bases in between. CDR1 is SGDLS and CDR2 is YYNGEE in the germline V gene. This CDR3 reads CASSSLQVTGYGYTF. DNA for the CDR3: TGTGCCAGCAGCTCCTTACAGGTAACTGGATATGGCTACACCTTC.

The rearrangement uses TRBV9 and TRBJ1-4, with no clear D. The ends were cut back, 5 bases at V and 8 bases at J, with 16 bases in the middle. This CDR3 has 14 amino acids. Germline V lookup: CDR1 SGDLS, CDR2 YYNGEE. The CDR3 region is CASSEGGSGEKLFF. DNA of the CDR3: TGTGCCAGCAGTGAGGGAGGGTCGGGCGAAAAACTGTTTTTT. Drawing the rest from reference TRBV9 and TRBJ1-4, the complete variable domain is DSGVTQTPKHLITATGQRVTLRCSPRSGDLSVYWYQQSLDQGLQFLIQYYNGEERAKGNILERFSAQQFPDLHSELNLSSLELGDSALYFCASSEGGSGEKLFFGSGTQLSVL.

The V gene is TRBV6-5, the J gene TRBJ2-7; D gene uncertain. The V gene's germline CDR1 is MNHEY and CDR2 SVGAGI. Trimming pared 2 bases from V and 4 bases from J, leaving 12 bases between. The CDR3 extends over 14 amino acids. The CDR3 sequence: CASSYEVFGYEQYF. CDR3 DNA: TGTGCCAGCAGTTACGAGGTGTTTGGATACGAGCAGTACTTC.

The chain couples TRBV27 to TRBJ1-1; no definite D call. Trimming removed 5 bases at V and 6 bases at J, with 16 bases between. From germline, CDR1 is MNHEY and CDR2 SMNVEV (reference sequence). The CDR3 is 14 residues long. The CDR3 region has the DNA TGTGCCAGCAGTCCCATCACGGGGTGGGCTGAAGCTTTCTTT. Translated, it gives CASSPITGWAEAFF.

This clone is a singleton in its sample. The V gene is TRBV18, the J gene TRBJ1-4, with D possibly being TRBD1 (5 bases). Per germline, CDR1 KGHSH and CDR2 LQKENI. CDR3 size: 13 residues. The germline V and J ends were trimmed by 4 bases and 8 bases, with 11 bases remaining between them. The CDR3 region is CASSQGRREKLFF. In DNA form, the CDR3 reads TGTGCCAGCTCACAGGGACGGAGGGAAAAACTGTTTTTT.

The DNA of the CDR3 is TGCAGTGCTAGTATGGCCGGGCAGTTCTTC. It is translated as CSASMAGQFF. The chain couples TRBV20-1 to TRBJ2-1; D is uncertain. CDR3 length equals 10 residues. Germline assignment: CDR1 DFQATT and CDR2 SNEGSKA (reference sequence). V gave up 3 bases and J gave up 12 bases, with 9 bases separating them.

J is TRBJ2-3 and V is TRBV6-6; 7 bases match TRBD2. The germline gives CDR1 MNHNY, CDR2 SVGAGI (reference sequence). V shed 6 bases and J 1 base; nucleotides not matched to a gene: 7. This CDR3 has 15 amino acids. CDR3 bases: TGTGCCAGCAGACCCTGGGCGGGAGGCACAGATACGCAGTATTTT. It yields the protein CASRPWAGGTDTQYF.

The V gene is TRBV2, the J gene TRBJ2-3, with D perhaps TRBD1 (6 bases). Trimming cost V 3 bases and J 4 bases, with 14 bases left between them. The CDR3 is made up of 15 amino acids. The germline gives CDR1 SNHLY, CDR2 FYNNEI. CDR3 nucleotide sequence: TGTGCCAGCAGTGACTCAGGGGCAGGGGCAGATACGCAGTATTTT. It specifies CASSDSGAGADTQYF.

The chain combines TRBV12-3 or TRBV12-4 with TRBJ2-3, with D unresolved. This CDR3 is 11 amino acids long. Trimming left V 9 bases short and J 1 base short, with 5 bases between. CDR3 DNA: TGTGCCAGTTCCCGCACAGATACGCAGTATTTT. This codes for CASSRTDTQYF.

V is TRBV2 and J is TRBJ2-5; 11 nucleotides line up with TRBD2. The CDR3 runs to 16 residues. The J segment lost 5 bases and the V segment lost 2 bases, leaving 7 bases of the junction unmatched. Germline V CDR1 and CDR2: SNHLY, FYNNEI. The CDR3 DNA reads TGTGCCAGCAGTGAAAGGGTAGCGGGAGGGCGGGAGACCCAGTACTTC. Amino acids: CASSERVAGGRETQYF.

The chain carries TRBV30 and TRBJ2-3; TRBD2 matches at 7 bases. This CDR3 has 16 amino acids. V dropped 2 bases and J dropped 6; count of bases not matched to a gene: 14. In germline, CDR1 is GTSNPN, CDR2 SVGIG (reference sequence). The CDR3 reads CAWSSPAGPPTDTQYF. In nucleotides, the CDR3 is TGTGCCTGGAGTAGTCCAGCGGGACCCCCTACGGATACGCAGTATTTT.

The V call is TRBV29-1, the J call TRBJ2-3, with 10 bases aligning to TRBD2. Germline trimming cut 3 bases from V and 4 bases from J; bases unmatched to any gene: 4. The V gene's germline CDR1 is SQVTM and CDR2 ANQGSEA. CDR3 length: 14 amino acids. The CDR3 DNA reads TGCAGCGTTGACTCTAGCGGGAGATCAGATACGCAGTATTTT. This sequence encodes CSVDSSGRSDTQYF.

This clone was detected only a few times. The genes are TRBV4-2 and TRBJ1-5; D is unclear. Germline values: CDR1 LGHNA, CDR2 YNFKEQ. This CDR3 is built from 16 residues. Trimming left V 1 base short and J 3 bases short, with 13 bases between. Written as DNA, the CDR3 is TGTGCCAGCAGCCAAGCCGGAGACGGGAACAATCAGCCCCAGCATTTT. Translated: CASSQAGDGNNQPQHF.

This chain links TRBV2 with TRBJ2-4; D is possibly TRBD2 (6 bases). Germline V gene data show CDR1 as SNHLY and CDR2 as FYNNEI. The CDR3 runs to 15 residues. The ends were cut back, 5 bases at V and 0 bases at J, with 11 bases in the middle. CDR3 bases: TGTGCCAGCAGTTCGGTCGGGGGAGCCAAAAACATTCAGTACTTC. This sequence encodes CASSSVGGAKNIQYF.

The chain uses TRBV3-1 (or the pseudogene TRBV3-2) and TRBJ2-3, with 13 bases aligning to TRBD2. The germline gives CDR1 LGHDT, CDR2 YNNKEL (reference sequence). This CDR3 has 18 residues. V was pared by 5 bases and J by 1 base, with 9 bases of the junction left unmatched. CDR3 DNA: TGTGCCAGCAGCAAACTAGCGGGAGGGGGGTTGGGCACAGATACGCAGTATTTT. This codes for CASSKLAGGGLGTDTQYF.

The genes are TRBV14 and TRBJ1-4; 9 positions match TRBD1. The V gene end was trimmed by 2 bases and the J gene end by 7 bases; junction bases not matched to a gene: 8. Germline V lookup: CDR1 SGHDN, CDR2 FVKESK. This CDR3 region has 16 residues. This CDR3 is CASSQQGTGIGEKLFF. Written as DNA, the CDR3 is TGTGCCAGCAGCCAACAAGGGACAGGGATCGGTGAAAAACTGTTTTTT.

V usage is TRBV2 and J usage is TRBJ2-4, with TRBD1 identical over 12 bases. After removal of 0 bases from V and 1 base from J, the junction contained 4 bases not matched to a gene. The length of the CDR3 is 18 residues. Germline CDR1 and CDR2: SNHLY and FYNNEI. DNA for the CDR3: TGTGCCAGCAGTGAAGCGGGACAGGGGGCGAGGGCCAAAAACATTCAGTACTTC. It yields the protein CASSEAGQGARAKNIQYF.